This entry lists 13 T cell receptor beta chains sequenced from one sample in a study of T-cell memory formation after mild COVID-19 (dated by TCRdb to the early 2020s). The library was obtained by 5' RACE. TCRdb shows the sequencer as Illumina NovaSeq 6000. TCRdb reprocessed the public reads (quality trimming at Q25 with fastp, clone calling with MiXCR) and kept in-frame beta chains. Each record represents a unique CDR3 protein, reported with the most common genes and DNA among its rows. Across this sample there are fewer than 600,000 distinct CDR3 sequences, with about a fifth seen only once. The top ten clones comprise 7% to 9% of the sample. The source material was PBMCs or a T cell subset sorted from them (not recorded which). These TCRs come from an adult woman who had mild COVID-19 (a few samples of this study predate the infection). The sample titles of this study are shuffled in the database, so cell type and time point are left out; the donor was told from shared clones.

This clonotype was seen a handful of times. The V gene is TRBV4-1, the J gene TRBJ2-7; 7 bases match TRBD1. The ends lost 5 bases at V and 2 bases at J; junction bases unmatched: 3. Germline V gene sequence: CDR1 MGHRA, CDR2 YSYEKL. The CDR3 loop spans 13 amino acids. The CDR3 reads CASSRDRTYEQYF. The CDR3 bases are TGCGCCAGCAGCAGGGACAGAACCTACGAGCAGTACTTC.

The chain combines TRBV2 with TRBJ2-3; 10 nucleotides line up with TRBD2. With 5 bases clipped from V and 6 bases from J, the junction kept 11 bases outside the gene matches. Germline lookup yields CDR1 SNHLY and CDR2 FYNNEI. This CDR3 spans 16 amino acids. This chain's CDR3 is CASSRTSSGSPDTQYF. In DNA, the CDR3 is TGTGCCAGCAGTAGAACTTCTAGCGGGAGTCCCGATACGCAGTATTTT.

This clonotype was recorded a few times. The chain recombines TRBV20-1 with TRBJ2-7; TRBD2 might be the D (7 bases). Trimming took off 6 bases at V and 5 bases at J, with 23 bases between the two ends. The CDR3 loop spans 15 amino acids. Germline loops: CDR1 DFQATT, CDR2 SNEGSKA (reference sequence). The DNA for the CDR3 is TGCAGTGCCCTCCGTTTCGGGGGGCTGGGTAACGAGCAGTACTTC. This translates into CSALRFGGLGNEQYF.

The CDR3 here is CASTQLAGPYNEQFF. DNA for the CDR3: TGTGCCAGCACCCAACTAGCGGGCCCCTACAATGAGCAGTTCTTC. The chain carries TRBV6-2 or TRBV6-3 and TRBJ2-1; 9 nucleotides line up with TRBD2. Germline lookup yields CDR1 MNHEY and CDR2 SVGEGT. CDR3 length: 15 residues. J lost 2 bases, V lost 7 bases, and 6 bases had no gene match.

This sequence joins TRBV9 and TRBJ1-2; 7 nucleotides match TRBD1. The CDR3 runs to 14 residues. With 2 bases clipped from V and 3 bases from J, the junction kept 4 bases outside the gene matches. Germline V gives CDR1 SGDLS, CDR2 YYNGEE. The CDR3 spells CASSVPGGDYGYTF. The CDR3 bases are TGTGCCAGCAGCGTCCCAGGGGGTGACTATGGCTACACCTTC. The full variable domain, with the rest looked up from reference TRBV9 and TRBJ1-2, is DSGVTQTPKHLITATGQRVTLRCSPRSGDLSVYWYQQSLDQGLQFLIQYYNGEERAKGNILERFSAQQFPDLHSELNLSSLELGDSALYFCASSVPGGDYGYTFGSGTRLTVV.

This clonotype was observed at least ten times. V is TRBV6-6 and J is TRBJ1-2; D may be TRBD1 (6 bases). The germline V gene has CDR1 MNHNY and CDR2 SVGAGI (reference sequence). Trimming took off 4 bases at V and 5 bases at J, with 17 bases between the two ends. This CDR3 spans 15 amino acids. CDR3 residues: CASSFRDNPGYGYTF. For the CDR3, the DNA is TGTGCCAGCAGTTTCCGGGACAACCCTGGGTATGGCTACACCTTC.

As regards this clonotype: Its ends do not fully match the called genes, so a read error is possible. The CDR3 region has the DNA TGTGCCAGCAGCTATAATGGCTATGGATACACCTTC. The encoded protein is CASSYNGYGYTF. The V and J genes are TRBV7-2 and TRBJ1-2; D not certain. The germline CDR1 and CDR2 sequences are SGHTA and FQGNSA. CDR3 length: 12 residues. Full variable domain (rest looked up from reference TRBV7-2 and TRBJ1-2): GAGVSQSPSNKVTEKGKDVELRCDPISGHTALYWYRQSLGQGLEFLIYFQGNSAPDKSGLPSDRFSAERTGGSVSTLTIQRTQQEDSAVYLCASSYNGYGYTFGSGTRLTVV.

This sequence joins TRBV7-2 and TRBJ2-3; 9 bases are a match to TRBD2. CDR1 SGHTA and CDR2 FQGNSA come from the germline V gene. This CDR3 is built from 15 residues. The trim removed 1 base at V and 5 bases at J, leaving 4 bases unmatched. Written as DNA, the CDR3 is TGTGCCAGCAGCTTAGTGCGGGAGGGCCGAGATACGCAGTATTTT. Protein: CASSLVREGRDTQYF.

This rearrangement joins TRBV7-8 to TRBJ1-5; the D gene is possibly TRBD1 (6 bases). CDR3 length: 14 amino acids. Germline V gene data show CDR1 as SGHVS and CDR2 as FQNEAQ. With 3 bases removed from V and 4 bases from J, the gap between germline ends came to 10 bases. This CDR3 reads CASSFTGRNQPQHF. In nucleotides, the CDR3 is TGTGCCAGCAGCTTTACAGGGAGGAATCAGCCCCAGCATTTT.

This clonotype has just a few counts. The chain carries TRBV3-1 and TRBJ2-1; 8 nucleotides agree with TRBD2. After removal of 5 bases from V and 15 bases from J, the junction contained 9 bases not matched to a gene. CDR1 is LGHDT and CDR2 is YNNKEL in the germline V gene (reference sequence). This CDR3 has 12 amino acids. CDR3: CASSSQRGLGFF. The CDR3 DNA reads TGTGCCAGCAGCTCGCAGCGGGGGTTAGGGTTCTTC.

This clonotype was recorded many times. The J gene is TRBJ2-3, the V gene TRBV7-9, with a weak D call TRBD2 (6 bases). Trimming left V 3 bases short and J 2 bases short, with 9 bases between. The CDR3 consists of 14 residues. Per the germline V gene, CDR1 is SEHNR and CDR2 is FQNEAQ (reference sequence). CDR3 sequence (DNA): TGTGCCAGCAGCTTTAGCGGATACACAGATACGCAGTATTTT. Residues: CASSFSGYTDTQYF.

V gene TRBV7-9 combines with J gene TRBJ2-7; D ambiguous. The germline V gene encodes CDR1 SEHNR and CDR2 FQNEAQ (reference sequence). The length of the CDR3 is 11 residues. Trimming took off 7 bases at V and 4 bases at J, with 8 bases between the two ends. CDR3 nucleotides: TGTGCCAGCATCCCAGGTTACGAGCAGTACTTC. Translation gives CASIPGYEQYF.

The J gene is TRBJ2-2, the V gene TRBV20-1; TRBD1 or TRBD2 may be the D gene (5 bases each). CDR1 DFQATT and CDR2 SNEGSKA come from the germline V gene (reference sequence). V dropped 2 bases and J dropped 5 bases, with 15 bases sitting between them. This CDR3 region has 15 residues. The CDR3, as DNA: TGCAGTGCTAGAAGTGTGGGCAGGGAGACCGGGGAGCTGTTTTTT. Residues: CSARSVGRETGELFF.